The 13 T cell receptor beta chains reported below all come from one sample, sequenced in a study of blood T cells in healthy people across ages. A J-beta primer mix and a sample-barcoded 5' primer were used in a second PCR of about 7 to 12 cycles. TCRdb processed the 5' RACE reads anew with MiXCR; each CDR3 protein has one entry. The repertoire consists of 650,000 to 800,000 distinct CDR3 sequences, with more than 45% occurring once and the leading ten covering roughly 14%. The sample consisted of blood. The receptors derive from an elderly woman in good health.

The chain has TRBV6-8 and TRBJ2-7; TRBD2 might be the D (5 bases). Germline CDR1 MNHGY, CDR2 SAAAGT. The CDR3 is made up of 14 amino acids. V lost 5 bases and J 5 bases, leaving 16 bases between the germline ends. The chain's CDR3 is CASSHRGPFHEQYF. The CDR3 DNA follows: TGTGCCAGCAGTCACCGGGGTCCTTTCCACGAGCAGTACTTC.

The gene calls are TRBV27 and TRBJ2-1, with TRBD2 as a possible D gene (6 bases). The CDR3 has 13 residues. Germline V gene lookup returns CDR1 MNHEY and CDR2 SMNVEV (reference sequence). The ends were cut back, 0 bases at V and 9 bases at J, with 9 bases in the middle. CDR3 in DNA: TGTGCCAGCAGTTTATCGGAGGGCAGTGAGCAGTTCTTC. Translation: CASSLSEGSEQFF.

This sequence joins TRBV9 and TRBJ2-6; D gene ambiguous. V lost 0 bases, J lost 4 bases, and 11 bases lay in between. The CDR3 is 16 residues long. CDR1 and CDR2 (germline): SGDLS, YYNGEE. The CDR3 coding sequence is TGTGCCAGCAGCGTAGATAAGCCAGCGGGGGCCAACGTCCTGACTTTC. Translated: CASSVDKPAGANVLTF.

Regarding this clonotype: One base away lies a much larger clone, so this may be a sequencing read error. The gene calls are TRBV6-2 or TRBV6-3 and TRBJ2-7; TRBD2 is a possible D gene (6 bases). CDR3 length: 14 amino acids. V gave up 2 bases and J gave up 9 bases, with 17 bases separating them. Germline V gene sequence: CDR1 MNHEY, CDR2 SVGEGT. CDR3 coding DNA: TGTGCCAGCAGTTACGATCTTGGGGGGAACGGGCAGTACTTC. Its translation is CASSYDLGGNGQYF.

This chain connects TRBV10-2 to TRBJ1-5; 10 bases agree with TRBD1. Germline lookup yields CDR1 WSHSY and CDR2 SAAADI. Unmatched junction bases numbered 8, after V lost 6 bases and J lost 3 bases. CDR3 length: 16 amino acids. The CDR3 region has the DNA TGCGCCAGCAGCGAGCTGGGACAGGGGATCAATCAGCCCCAGCATTTT. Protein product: CASSELGQGINQPQHF.

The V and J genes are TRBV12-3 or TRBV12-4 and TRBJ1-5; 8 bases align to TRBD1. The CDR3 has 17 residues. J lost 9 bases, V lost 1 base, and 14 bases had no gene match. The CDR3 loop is CASSLDRTGSRHRPQHF. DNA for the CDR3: TGTGCCAGCAGTTTAGACCGGACAGGGTCGAGGCATCGGCCCCAGCATTTT.

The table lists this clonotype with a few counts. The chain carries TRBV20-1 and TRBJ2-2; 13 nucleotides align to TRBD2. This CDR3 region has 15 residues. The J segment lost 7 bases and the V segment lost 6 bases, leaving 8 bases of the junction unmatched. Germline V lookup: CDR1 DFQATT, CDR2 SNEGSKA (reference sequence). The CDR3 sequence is CSAPGLAGDYGELFF. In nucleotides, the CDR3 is TGCAGTGCCCCAGGACTAGCGGGAGACTACGGGGAGCTGTTTTTT.

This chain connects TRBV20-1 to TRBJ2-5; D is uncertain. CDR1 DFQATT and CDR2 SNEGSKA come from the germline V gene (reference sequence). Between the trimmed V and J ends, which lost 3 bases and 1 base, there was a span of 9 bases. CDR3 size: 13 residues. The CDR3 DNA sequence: TGCAGTGCTAGGAGTCCACCCCAAGAGACCCAGTACTTC. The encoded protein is CSARSPPQETQYF.

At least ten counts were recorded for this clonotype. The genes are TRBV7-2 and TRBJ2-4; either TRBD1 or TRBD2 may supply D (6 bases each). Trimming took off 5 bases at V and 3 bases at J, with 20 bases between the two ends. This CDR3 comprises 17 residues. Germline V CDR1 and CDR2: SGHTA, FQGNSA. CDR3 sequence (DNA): TGTGCCAGCAGCCTTAGTGGTGGGGGGCCCCGCAAAAACATTCAGTACTTC. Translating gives CASSLSGGGPRKNIQYF.

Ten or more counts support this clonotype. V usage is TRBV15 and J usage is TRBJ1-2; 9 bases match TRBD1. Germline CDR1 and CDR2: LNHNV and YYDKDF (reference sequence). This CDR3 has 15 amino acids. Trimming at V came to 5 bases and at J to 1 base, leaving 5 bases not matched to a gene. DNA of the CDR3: TGTGCCACCAGCGGGAGGACAGGGGTTAACTATGGCTACACCTTC. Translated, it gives CATSGRTGVNYGYTF.

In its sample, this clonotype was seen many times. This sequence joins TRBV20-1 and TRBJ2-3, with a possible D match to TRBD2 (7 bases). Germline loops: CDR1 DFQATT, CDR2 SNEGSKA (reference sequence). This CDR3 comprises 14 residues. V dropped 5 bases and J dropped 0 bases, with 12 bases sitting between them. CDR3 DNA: TGCAGTGCTCCTCGGGGGGCAAGCACAGATACGCAGTATTTT. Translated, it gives CSAPRGASTDTQYF.

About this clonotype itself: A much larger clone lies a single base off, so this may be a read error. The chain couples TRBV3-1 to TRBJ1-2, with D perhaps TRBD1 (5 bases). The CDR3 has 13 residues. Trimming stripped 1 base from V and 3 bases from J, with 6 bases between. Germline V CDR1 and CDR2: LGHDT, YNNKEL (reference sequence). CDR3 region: CASSQARDYGYTF. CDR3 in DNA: TGTGCCAGCAGCCAAGCCAGGGACTATGGCTACACCTTC.

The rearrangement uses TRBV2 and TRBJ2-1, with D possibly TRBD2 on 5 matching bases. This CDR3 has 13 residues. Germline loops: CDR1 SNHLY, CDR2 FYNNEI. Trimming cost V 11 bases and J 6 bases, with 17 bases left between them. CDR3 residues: CAGRGGGVNEQFF. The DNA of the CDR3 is TGTGCCGGGAGAGGAGGTGGGGTCAATGAGCAGTTCTTC.